This T cell receptor (beta chain) is from a study of a mutant IDH1 vaccine in newly diagnosed glioma. The time point is: week 35, safety follow-up. Each dose delivered 300 ug of mutant IDH1 20-mer peptide subcutaneously with imiquimod. Patients were given eight vaccinations, scheduled in weeks 1, 3, 5, 7, 11, 15, 19 and 23. Here immunoSEQ multiplex PCR was the method, and the copy in TCRdb shows in-frame clones only, minus some. The repertoire has around 60,000 clones, roughly 79% of them found once; the top ten carry roughly 5.7%. This clone was recorded many times. Its matching antigen is unknown. V shed 5 bases and J shed 8 bases, with 9 bases lying between them. The CDR3 runs to 11 residues. From germline, CDR1 is SGHAT and CDR2 FQNNGV.

This chain links TRBV11-2 with TRBJ1-1; perhaps TRBD1 as D (5 bases). The sample consisted of PBMCs, taken from a glioma patient whose treatment included an IDH1 peptide vaccine. This TCR came from a man aged 35 to 55 with glioma. The CDR3 DNA reads as TGTGCCAGCAGCATACAGGTCGAAGCTTTCTTT. Its translation is CASSIQVEAFF.